This entry lists 26 T cell receptor beta chains sequenced from one sample in a study of regulatory T cells in long-lasting Graves disease. Time point described: persistent/refractory GD, antithyroid drugs over 5 years with positive TRAb. Isolated PBMC RNA provided the starting material for the TCR library. Arm-PCR of CDR3 regions and iRepertoire HTBI primers were the basis on which TCR beta libraries were built. One entry per CDR3 protein, called by TCRdb with MiXCR from the multiplex PCR reads. The table lists 300,000 or so distinct CDR3 sequences, less than 20% of them singletons. The material sequenced was peripheral blood mononuclear cells (PBMCs), taken when the disease was refractory, from a patient treated with antithyroid drugs. The receptors here all came from a female donor with Graves disease.

The J gene is TRBJ2-7, the V gene TRBV7-2; possible D gene TRBD1, 6 bases. The CDR3 extends over 13 amino acids. V gave up 3 bases and J gave up 5 bases, with 11 bases separating them. CDR1 SGHTA and CDR2 FQGNSA come from the germline V gene. CDR3 loop: CASSFKGGNEQYF. In nucleotides, the CDR3 is TGTGCCAGCAGCTTCAAAGGGGGAAACGAGCAGTACTTC.

This clonotype has at least ten counts. The rearrangement links TRBV3-1 to TRBJ2-7; D ambiguous. CDR3 length: 11 residues. Germline V gene data show CDR1 as LGHDT and CDR2 as YNNKEL (reference sequence). V lost 2 bases and J 6 bases, leaving 5 bases between the germline ends. As DNA, the CDR3 is TGTGCCAGCAGCCAATCGGTCGAGCAGTACTTC. It is translated as CASSQSVEQYF.

This clonotype was observed many times. The chain joins TRBV12-3 or TRBV12-4 to TRBJ1-2, with D perhaps TRBD1 (5 bases). V lost 7 bases and J lost 5, with 14 bases in between. The CDR3 spans 13 residues. The CDR3 reads CASNPGRYYGYTF. The CDR3 nucleotides are TGTGCCAGCAATCCAGGGAGGTATTATGGCTACACCTTC.

This clonotype was found many times. V and J are TRBV11-2 and TRBJ1-6; possible D gene TRBD1, 5 bases. CDR1 SGHAT and CDR2 FQNNGV come from the germline V gene. V gave up 1 base and J gave up 10 bases, with 17 bases separating them. The CDR3 runs to 16 residues. The CDR3 DNA follows: TGTGCCAGCAGCTTAGGCCGGGGGGGGAAAGAATCACCCCTCCACTTT. It translates to CASSLGRGGKESPLHF.

This clonotype appeared many times. The chain uses TRBV6-1 and TRBJ2-6, with 9 bases that match TRBD1. The V and J ends lost 7 bases and 0 bases, in that order; junction bases with no gene match: 7. Germline values: CDR1 MNHNS, CDR2 SASEGT. The CDR3 extends over 17 amino acids. CDR3 in amino acids: CASTEQGAYSGANVLTF. The CDR3, as DNA: TGTGCCAGCACCGAACAGGGGGCGTACTCTGGGGCCAACGTCCTGACTTTC.

This clonotype was picked up many times. V is TRBV27 and J is TRBJ2-7; D uncertain. Per germline, CDR1 MNHEY and CDR2 SMNVEV (reference sequence). This CDR3 is 17 amino acids long. The V end lost 4 bases, the J end lost 0 bases, and 19 bases lay between the germline ends. The CDR3 here is CASSSATRHGNSYEQYF. CDR3 sequence (DNA): TGTGCCAGCAGTTCGGCCACCAGACACGGTAACTCCTACGAGCAGTACTTC.

This clonotype was seen a handful of times. The chain links TRBV4-1 to TRBJ1-5; D remains ambiguous. V shed 8 bases and J shed 1 base, with 15 bases lying between them. CDR1 MGHRA and CDR2 YSYEKL come from the germline V gene. The CDR3 runs 15 residues. The CDR3 coding sequence is TGCGCCAGCCTCCAGGATACCGGAAGCAATCAGCCCCAGCATTTT. It specifies CASLQDTGSNQPQHF.

The V and J genes are TRBV10-3 and TRBJ1-5, with D tentatively TRBD1 (5 bases). Trimming left V 5 bases short and J 7 bases short, with 12 bases between. Germline V gives CDR1 ENHRY, CDR2 SYGVKD. This CDR3 is 13 amino acids long. CDR3 nucleotides: TGTGCCATCAGTACACAGCAGGGACAGCCCCAGCATTTT. It translates to CAISTQQGQPQHF.

With respect to this clonotype: Without the conserved terminal phenylalanine or tryptophan, this CDR3 likely stems from a read error. Here the CDR3 DNA reads TGTGCCAGCAGTTCTCGGCGGGGGACTTCCCCTGGAAACACCATATATTCT. Encoded protein: CASSSRRGTSPGNTIYS. The chain combines TRBV6-5 with TRBJ1-3; tentatively, D is TRBD1 (5 bases). Germline CDR1 MNHEY, CDR2 SVGAGI. The germline V and J ends were trimmed by 4 bases and 2 bases, with 18 bases remaining between them. The CDR3 spans 17 residues.

This chain uses TRBV5-1 with TRBJ1-3; D not resolved. Germline CDR1 is SGHRS and CDR2 is YFSETQ. The CDR3 is made up of 13 amino acids. Trimming stripped 6 bases from V and 0 bases from J, with 7 bases between. CDR3 in amino acids: CASMEGSGNTIYF. CDR3 sequence (DNA): TGCGCCAGCATGGAGGGCTCTGGAAACACCATATATTTT.

This clonotype was seen a handful of times. This chain links TRBV29-1 with TRBJ2-5; unclear D gene. The CDR3 runs to 14 residues. V was cut by 5 bases and J by 2 bases, with 15 bases left in between. Germline CDR1 and CDR2: SQVTM and ANQGSEA. The CDR3: CSVRKIVRQETQYF. The CDR3 DNA is TGCAGCGTTCGCAAGATAGTGCGTCAAGAGACCCAGTACTTC.

The sample holds one count of this clonotype. It may be a read error: a sequence one base away is much more abundant. The V call is TRBV12-3 or TRBV12-4, the J call TRBJ1-5; D perhaps matches TRBD1 (6 bases). This CDR3 is built from 14 residues. The CDR3 region is CASSFGREGQLQHF. As DNA, the CDR3 is TGTGCCAGCAGTTTCGGCAGGGAAGGACAGCTCCAGCATTTT.

CDR3 in amino acids: CASSQEVGLAASTDTQYF. In DNA, the CDR3 is TGTGCCAGCAGCCAAGAGGTTGGGCTAGCGGCTAGCACAGATACGCAGTATTTT. The rearrangement links TRBV4-2 to TRBJ2-3, with 7 bases that match TRBD2. Germline V gives CDR1 LGHNA, CDR2 YNFKEQ. The CDR3 totals 18 residues. The junction had 9 bases not matched to a gene; V was cut back by 0 bases and J by 0 bases.

This clonotype was counted ten times or more. This chain connects TRBV3-1 to TRBJ2-7; D remains ambiguous. Trimming left V 3 bases short and J 5 bases short, with 11 bases between. Germline values: CDR1 LGHDT, CDR2 YNNKEL (reference sequence). The CDR3 totals 13 residues. Here the CDR3 DNA reads TGTGCCAGCAGCCATTGGAGCCAGGACGAGCAGTACTTC. This encodes CASSHWSQDEQYF.

The table lists this clonotype with a count of one. A much bigger clone sits one base away, suggesting this may be a read error. V is TRBV15 and J is TRBJ2-5, with a weak D call TRBD2 (5 bases). The CDR3 runs 14 residues. Germline CDR1 is LNHNV and CDR2 is YYDKDF (reference sequence). V dropped 9 bases and J dropped 3 bases, with 17 bases sitting between them. As DNA, the CDR3 is TGTGCCACATCCGCCCCGGGAAGAAAAGAGACCCAGTACTTC. Translated, it gives CATSAPGRKETQYF.

This clonotype came up a few times. This chain uses TRBV24-1 with TRBJ2-7; either TRBD1 or TRBD2 may fit D (7 bases each). CDR1 and CDR2 (germline): KGHDR, SFDVKD. The V end was cut by 9 bases, the J end by 1 base, with 12 bases between. The CDR3 consists of 13 residues. The CDR3 protein is CATRGDRSYEQYF. DNA of the CDR3: TGTGCCACCCGGGGGGACAGATCCTACGAGCAGTACTTC.

The chain employs TRBV14 and TRBJ2-7; D is uncertain. V was trimmed by 2 bases and J by 4 bases, leaving 15 bases between them. Per germline, CDR1 SGHDN and CDR2 FVKESK. CDR3 length: 15 amino acids. The chain's CDR3 is CASSQTGPLSYEQYF. The CDR3 DNA reads TGTGCCAGCAGCCAAACTGGGCCCCTTTCTTACGAGCAGTACTTC.

DNA for the CDR3: TGTGCCACCAGCAGGAGGGAGACTGAAGCTTTCTTT. Protein sequence: CATSRRETEAFF. The rearrangement links TRBV15 to TRBJ1-1; D is unresolved. From germline, CDR1 is LNHNV and CDR2 YYDKDF (reference sequence). The length of the CDR3 is 12 residues. V dropped 3 bases and J dropped 5 bases, with 7 bases sitting between them.

This clonotype has at least ten counts. The CDR3: CASSLVAGDPTGELFF. DNA of the CDR3: TGCGCCAGCAGCTTGGTTGCGGGAGACCCCACCGGGGAGCTGTTTTTT. The chain uses TRBV5-1 and TRBJ2-2; 7 bases fit TRBD2. Germline assignment: CDR1 SGHRS and CDR2 YFSETQ. V was pared by 0 bases and J by 4 bases, with 6 bases of the junction left unmatched. This CDR3 is 16 amino acids long.

V gene TRBV7-9 combines with J gene TRBJ1-1; 9 bases align to TRBD1. V lost 1 base, J lost 4 bases, and 10 bases stayed unmatched. The CDR3 spans 17 residues. CDR1 SEHNR and CDR2 FQNEAQ come from the germline V gene (reference sequence). The CDR3 reads CASSLGGSQGASTEAFF. CDR3 DNA: TGTGCCAGCAGCTTAGGGGGATCACAGGGGGCCAGCACTGAAGCTTTCTTT.

As to this clonotype: Just one base apart from a much larger clone, this may be a read error. This chain joins TRBV10-3 and TRBJ2-7, with a weak D call TRBD1 (6 bases). Germline-derived CDR1 and CDR2 are ENHRY and SYGVKD. V gave up 5 bases and J gave up 0 bases, with 17 bases separating them. The CDR3 spans 16 residues. The CDR3 is CAISPFTGRCSYEQYF. The CDR3 coding sequence is TGTGCCATCAGTCCCTTCACAGGGCGATGCTCCTACGAGCAGTACTTC.

The CDR3 sequence: CSAGTGTGGPSATQYF. The DNA for the CDR3 is TGCAGTGCTGGAACCGGGACAGGGGGACCTTCGGCTACGCAGTATTTT. The chain recombines TRBV20-1 with TRBJ2-3; 11 positions match TRBD1. The J segment lost 8 bases and the V segment lost 5 bases, leaving 15 bases of the junction unmatched. Looked up from germline, CDR1 is DFQATT and CDR2 is SNEGSKA (reference sequence). This CDR3 spans 16 amino acids.

The genes are TRBV9 and TRBJ2-1; D is tentatively TRBD1 or TRBD2 (5 bases each). This CDR3 is 15 amino acids long. CDR1 and CDR2 from the germline V gene are SGDLS and YYNGEE. With 1 base removed from V and 5 bases from J, the gap between germline ends came to 13 bases. CDR3 coding DNA: TGTGCCAGCAGCGTATCAGGGACGATCCACAATGAGCAGTTCTTC. Its translation: CASSVSGTIHNEQFF. Filled out from reference TRBV9 and TRBJ2-1, the complete variable domain reads DSGVTQTPKHLITATGQRVTLRCSPRSGDLSVYWYQQSLDQGLQFLIQYYNGEERAKGNILERFSAQQFPDLHSELNLSSLELGDSALYFCASSVSGTIHNEQFFGPGTRLTVL.

This clonotype has at least ten counts. The chain joins TRBV12-3 or TRBV12-4 to TRBJ1-5; perhaps TRBD1 as D (6 bases). Trimming removed 6 bases from V and 6 bases from J, with 15 bases in between. The CDR3 spans 14 residues. The CDR3 is CASSPGQKRQPQHF. The CDR3 nucleotides are TGTGCCAGCAGCCCAGGACAGAAGCGTCAGCCCCAGCATTTT.

This chain joins TRBV14 and TRBJ2-5, with 10 positions matching TRBD2. The junction had 6 bases not matched to a gene; V was cut back by 0 bases and J by 5 bases. The CDR3 totals 16 residues. Germline CDR1 SGHDN, CDR2 FVKESK. The CDR3 nucleotides read TGTGCCAGCAGCCAAGACCTAGCGGGGGCGCTTGAGACCCAGTACTTC. It is translated as CASSQDLAGALETQYF. Variable domain in full (rest from reference TRBV14 and TRBJ2-5): EAGVTQFPSHSVIEKGQTVTLRCDPISGHDNLYWYRRVMGKEIKFLLHFVKESKQDESGMPNNRFLAERTGGTYSTLKVQPAELEDSGVYFCASSQDLAGALETQYFGPGTRLLVL.

This clonotype came up many times. The J gene is TRBJ2-2, the V gene TRBV6-1, with D perhaps matching TRBD1 (6 bases). Germline V gene data show CDR1 as MNHNS and CDR2 as SASEGT. The CDR3 has 14 residues. V was cut by 8 bases and J by 3 bases, with 13 bases left in between. CDR3 DNA sequence: TGTGCCAGCCTCCCCGGGACACACACCGGGGAGCTGTTTTTT. Translation gives CASLPGTHTGELFF.